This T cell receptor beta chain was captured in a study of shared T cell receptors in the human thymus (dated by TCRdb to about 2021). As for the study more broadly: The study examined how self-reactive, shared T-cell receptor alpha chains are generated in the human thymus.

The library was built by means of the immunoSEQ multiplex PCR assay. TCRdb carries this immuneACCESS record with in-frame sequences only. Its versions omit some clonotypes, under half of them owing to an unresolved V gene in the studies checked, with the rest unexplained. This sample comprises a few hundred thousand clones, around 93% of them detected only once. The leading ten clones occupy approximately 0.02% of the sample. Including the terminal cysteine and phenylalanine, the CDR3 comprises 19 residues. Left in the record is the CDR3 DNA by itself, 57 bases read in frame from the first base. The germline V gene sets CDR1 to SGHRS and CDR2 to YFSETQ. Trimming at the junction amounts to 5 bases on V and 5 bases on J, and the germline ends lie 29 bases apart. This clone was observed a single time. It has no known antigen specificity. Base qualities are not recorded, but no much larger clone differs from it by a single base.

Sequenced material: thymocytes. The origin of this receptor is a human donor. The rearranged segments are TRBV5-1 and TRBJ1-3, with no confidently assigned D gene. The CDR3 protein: CASSGSGSEGSFLRNTIYF. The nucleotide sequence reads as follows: TGCGCCAGCAGTGGATCCGGTAGCGAAGGGTCGTTTCTGAGAAACACCATATATTTT.